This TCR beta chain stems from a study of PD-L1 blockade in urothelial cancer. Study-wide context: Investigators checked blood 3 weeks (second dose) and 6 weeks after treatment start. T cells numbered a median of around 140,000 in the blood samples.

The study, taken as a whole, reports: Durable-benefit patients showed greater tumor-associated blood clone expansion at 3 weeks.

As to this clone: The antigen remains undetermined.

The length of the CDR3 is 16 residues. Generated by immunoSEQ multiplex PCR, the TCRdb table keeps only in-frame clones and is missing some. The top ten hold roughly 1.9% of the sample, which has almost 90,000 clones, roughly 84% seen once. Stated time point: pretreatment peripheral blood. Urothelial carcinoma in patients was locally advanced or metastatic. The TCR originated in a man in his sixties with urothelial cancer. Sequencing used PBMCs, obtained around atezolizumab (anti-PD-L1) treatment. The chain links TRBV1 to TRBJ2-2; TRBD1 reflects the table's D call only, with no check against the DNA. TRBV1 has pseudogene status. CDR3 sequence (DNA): TGCACCAGCAGCCCCGACAGGGGGCGCTACACCGGGGAGCTGTTTTTT. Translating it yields CTSSPDRGRYTGELFF.